A selection of T cell receptor beta chains follows, all from one sample in a study of T-cell reconstitution after alpha-beta-depleted transplantation in children. TCRdb reanalysed the PCR reads using MiXCR and keeps one entry per CDR3 protein. The table lists roughly 220,000 distinct CDR3 sequences, around 12% of them singletons. The material sequenced was PBMCs from the stem cell graft donor, taken from the stem cell graft. These receptors were obtained from a human donor who donated a stem cell graft to a child with acute lymphoblastic leukemia. The CDR3 runs from the conserved cysteine through the conserved F or W. A D gene is named only where the DNA matches it firmly. The size entry is marked missing in some rows and otherwise reads once, few, many or a size class.

many	TRBV5-1	TRBJ2-1	-	TGCGCCAGCAGCTTGGAAACGGGAGACTCCTACAATGAGCAGTTCTTC	CASSLETGDSYNEQFF
few	TRBV20-1	TRBJ2-1	TRBD2	TGCAGTGCTAGAGATCAAAATCCGGGACTAGCGTTTTTGTTCTTC	CSARDQNPGLAFLFF
many	TRBV25-1	TRBJ1-1	-	TGTGCCAGCAAGGAGATCGGGTCTGAAGCTTTCTTT	CASKEIGSEAFF
many	TRBV7-2	TRBJ2-7	TRBD1	TGTGCCAGCAGCTTGGGACAGACCTATAGTATGAGGAACGAGCAGTACTTC	CASSLGQTYSMRNEQYF
-	TRBV27	TRBJ1-3	-	TGTGCCAGCCGTCCCAGACACTTGGCAGGAAACACCATATATTTT	CASRPRHLAGNTIYF
many	TRBV5-1	TRBJ2-2	-	TGCGCCAGCAGCCCTGAAGGCACCGGGGAGCTGTTTTTT	CASSPEGTGELFF
many	TRBV5-1	TRBJ1-1	TRBD1	TGCGCCAGCAGCTACAGGGGTAGGGACACTGAAGCTTTCTTT	CASSYRGRDTEAFF
many	TRBV14	TRBJ2-5	-	TGTGCCAGCAGCCGCCTCGGCGCCCAAGAGACCCAGTACTTC	CASSRLGAQETQYF
many	TRBV3-1	TRBJ2-2	-	TGTGCCAGCAGCCTATCATCTGGTCCCAGGGAGCTGTTTTTT	CASSLSSGPRELFF
many	TRBV18	TRBJ2-3	-	TGTGCCAGCTCACCACGAACAGATACGCAGTATTTT	CASSPRTDTQYF
many	TRBV5-1	TRBJ2-3	-	TGCGCCAGCCAAGGTTCGGGGGATACGCAGTATTTT	CASQGSGDTQYF